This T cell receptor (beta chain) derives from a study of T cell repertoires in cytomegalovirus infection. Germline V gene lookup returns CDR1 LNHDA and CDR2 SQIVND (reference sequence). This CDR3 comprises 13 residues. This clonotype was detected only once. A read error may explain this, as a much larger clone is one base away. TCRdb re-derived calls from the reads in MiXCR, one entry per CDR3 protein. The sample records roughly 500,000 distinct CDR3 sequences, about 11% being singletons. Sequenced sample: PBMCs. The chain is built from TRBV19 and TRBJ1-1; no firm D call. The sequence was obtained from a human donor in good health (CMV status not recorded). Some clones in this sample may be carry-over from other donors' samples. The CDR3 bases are TGTGCCAGAAGTATCCAAGCGGACACTGAAGCTTTCTTT. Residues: CARSIQADTEAFF.